Listed below are T cell receptor beta chains from one sample, sequenced in a study of blood T cell repertoires in COVID-19. Clones were sequenced by immunoSEQ multiplex PCR, and TCRdb holds only the in-frame ones, with some missing. The table includes 100,000 to 150,000 clones, approximately 90% detected once. The sequencing input was peripheral blood. These receptors were collected from a man aged 55 to 69 with COVID-19, enrolled during active disease. Both conserved end residues are part of each CDR3. D genes are given only for firm matches. Part of the rows lack a size; the others show once, few, many or a class for expanded clones.

J gene	D gene	V gene	clone size	CDR3 protein	CDR3 DNA
TRBJ2-7	.	TRBV14	many	CASSQDGTSVGGSYEQYF	TGTGCCAGCAGCCAAGATGGGACTTCAGTGGGGGGAAGCTACGAGCAGTACTTC
TRBJ1-1	.	TRBV7-2	.	CASSQDIRNTEAFF	TGTGCCAGCAGCCAGGACATCCGGAACACTGAAGCTTTCTTT
TRBJ2-1	.	TRBV19	.	CASSIAGNEQFF	TGTGCCAGTAGTATAGCAGGCAATGAGCAGTTCTTC
TRBJ2-1	TRBD1	TRBV27	.	CASSLFLRDRNYNEQFF	TGTGCCAGCAGTTTATTTCTCCGGGACAGGAACTACAATGAGCAGTTCTTC
TRBJ1-1	.	TRBV5-1	.	CASSLDGRSNTEAFF	TGCGCCAGCAGCTTGGATGGCAGGTCGAACACTGAAGCTTTCTTT
TRBJ1-4	TRBD1	TRBV6-5	.	CASSYYEGTGDLKLFF	TGTGCCAGCAGTTACTACGAGGGGACAGGGGATTTGAAACTGTTTTTT
TRBJ1-1	.	TRBV7-8	.	CASSLARTRHTEAFF	TGTGCCAGCAGCTTAGCCCGCACCAGGCACACTGAAGCTTTCTTT
TRBJ2-5	TRBD1	TRBV5-6	.	CASSLTRTGTDRETQYF	TGTGCCAGCAGCCTCACCCGGACAGGGACGGATCGGGAGACCCAGTACTTC
TRBJ2-7	TRBD1	TRBV4-3	.	CASSQADRGYEQYF	TGCGCCAGCAGCCAAGCTGACAGGGGCTACGAGCAGTACTTC
TRBJ2-7	.	TRBV19	.	CASTGGLTGSYEQYF	TGTGCCAGTACCGGGGGATTGACAGGGAGCTACGAGCAGTACTTC
TRBJ2-5	TRBD2	TRBV4-1	.	CASSQSGGAVETQYF	TGCGCCAGCAGCCAGAGCGGGGGGGCGGTAGAGACCCAGTACTTC
TRBJ1-2	.	TRBV19	.	CASNRRQDYGYTF	TGTGCCAGTAACCGACGACAGGACTATGGCTACACCTTC
TRBJ2-1	TRBD1	TRBV5-5	.	CASSPTGVVFNEQFF	TGTGCCAGCAGCCCAACAGGGGTAGTTTTCAATGAGCAGTTCTTC
TRBJ2-3	.	TRBV9	.	CASDGGMVTDTQYF	TGTGCCTCCGACGGGGGAATGGTCACAGATACGCAGTATTTT
TRBJ1-3	TRBD1	TRBV18	.	CASSPSGTGVGNTIYF	TGTGCCAGCTCACCCTCCGGGACAGGGGTTGGAAACACCATATATTTT
TRBJ1-1	.	TRBV19	.	CASFRQTNTEAFF	TGTGCCAGTTTTCGACAGACGAACACTGAAGCTTTCTTT
TRBJ2-2	.	TRBV5-1	once	CASQGQNTGELFF	TGCGCCAGCCAGGGACAGAACACCGGGGAGCTGTTTTTT
TRBJ2-2	TRBD2	TRBV2	.	CATRGGGGATGELFF	TGTGCCACCCGCGGGGGCGGGGGGGCAACTGGGGAGCTGTTTTTT
TRBJ1-5	.	TRBV7-2	.	CASSLGGRGQPQHF	TGTGCCAGCAGCTTAGGGGGGCGCGGCCAGCCCCAGCATTTT
TRBJ1-1	.	TRBV5-4	.	CASSLWGGTEAFF	TGTGCCAGCAGCTTGTGGGGGGGAACTGAAGCTTTCTTT
TRBJ1-1	.	TRBV16	.	CASRNAGSGFF	TGTGCCAGCAGGAATGCAGGGTCGGGTTTCTTT
TRBJ2-3	.	TRBV3-1/TRBV3-2	.	CASSQRGTQYF	TGTGCCAGCAGCCAAAGGGGTACGCAGTATTTT
TRBJ2-2	.	TRBV5-1	.	CASSVTGANTGELFF	TGCGCCAGCAGCGTCACAGGAGCGAACACCGGGGAGCTGTTTTTT
TRBJ1-5	TRBD1	TRBV6-2/TRBV6-3	once	CASSYSFRGSQPQHF	TGTGCCAGCAGTTACTCTTTCAGGGGGAGTCAGCCCCAGCATTTT
TRBJ2-5	TRBD1	TRBV14	.	CASSHPPVDRGQETQYF	TGTGCCAGCAGCCATCCACCAGTGGACAGGGGACAAGAGACCCAGTACTTC
TRBJ1-5	.	TRBV6-4	.	CASSEGVGQPQHF	TGTGCCAGCAGTGAAGGGGTCGGACAGCCCCAGCATTTT
TRBJ1-3	TRBD1	TRBV7-2	.	CASSWDRGSGNTIYF	TGTGCCAGCAGCTGGGACAGGGGCTCTGGAAACACCATATATTTT